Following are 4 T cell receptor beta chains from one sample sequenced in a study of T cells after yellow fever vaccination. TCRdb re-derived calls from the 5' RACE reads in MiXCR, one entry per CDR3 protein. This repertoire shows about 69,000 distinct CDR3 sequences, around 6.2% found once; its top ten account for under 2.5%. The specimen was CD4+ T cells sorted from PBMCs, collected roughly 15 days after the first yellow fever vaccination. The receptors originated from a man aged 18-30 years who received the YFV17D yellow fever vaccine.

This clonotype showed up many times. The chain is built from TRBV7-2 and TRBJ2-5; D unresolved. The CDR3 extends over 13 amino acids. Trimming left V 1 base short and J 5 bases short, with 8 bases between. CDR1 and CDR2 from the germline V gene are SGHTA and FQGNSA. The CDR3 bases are TGTGCCAGCAGCTTAGACTATAGCGAGACCCAGTACTTC. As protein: CASSLDYSETQYF. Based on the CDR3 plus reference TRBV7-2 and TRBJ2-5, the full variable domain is GAGVSQSPSNKVTEKGKDVELRCDPISGHTALYWYRQSLGQGLEFLIYFQGNSAPDKSGLPSDRFSAERTGGSVSTLTIQRTQQEDSAVYLCASSLDYSETQYFGPGTRLLVL.

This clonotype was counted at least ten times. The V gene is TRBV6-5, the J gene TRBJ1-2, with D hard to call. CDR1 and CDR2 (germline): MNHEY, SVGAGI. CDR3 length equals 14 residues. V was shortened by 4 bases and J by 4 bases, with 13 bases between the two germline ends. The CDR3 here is CASSSFNFAYGYTF. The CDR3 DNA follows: TGTGCCAGCAGTTCATTTAATTTTGCCTATGGCTACACCTTC.

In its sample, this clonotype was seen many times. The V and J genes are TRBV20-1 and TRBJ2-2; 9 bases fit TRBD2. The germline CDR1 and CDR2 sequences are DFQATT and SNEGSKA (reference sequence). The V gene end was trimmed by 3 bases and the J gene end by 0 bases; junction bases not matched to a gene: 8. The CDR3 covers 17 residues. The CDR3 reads CSASQGSGGPNTGELFF. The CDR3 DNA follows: TGCAGTGCTAGTCAAGGTAGCGGGGGCCCGAACACCGGGGAGCTGTTTTTT.

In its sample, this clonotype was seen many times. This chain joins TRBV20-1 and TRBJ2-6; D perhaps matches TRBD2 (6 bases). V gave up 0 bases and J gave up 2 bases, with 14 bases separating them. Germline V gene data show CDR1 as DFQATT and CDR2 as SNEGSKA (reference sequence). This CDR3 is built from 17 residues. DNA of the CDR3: TGCAGTGCTAGAGATGGGGGGTATAGCGCTGGGGCCAACGTCCTGACTTTC. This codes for CSARDGGYSAGANVLTF.